Given below is one T cell receptor beta chain in context. The sample is drawn from a study of control samples from healthy donors and cancer patients. Sequencing was performed with immunoSEQ multiplex PCR; in TCRdb, only in-frame clones are kept and a portion is missing. This table holds 170,000 or so clones, 90% to 95% found once. The CDR3 covers 17 residues. Trimming stripped 6 bases from V and 2 bases from J, with 17 bases between. Germline V gene sequence: CDR1 LNHDA, CDR2 SQIVND (reference sequence). This clonotype originated in a man between 18 and 29 years old in good health. This chain connects TRBV19 to TRBJ1-6; possible D gene TRBD1, 5 bases. The sequencing sample was made of blood. CDR3 residues: CASRPKPGFTYNSPLHF. CDR3 nucleotide sequence: TGTGCCAGTAGGCCAAAGCCAGGGTTTACCTATAATTCACCCCTCCACTTT. The entire variable domain, with the rest obtained from reference TRBV19 and TRBJ1-6, is as follows: DGGITQSPKYLFRKEGQNVTLSCEQNLNHDAMYWYRQDPGQGLRLIYYSQIVNDFQKGDIAEGYSVSREKKESFPLTVTSAQKNPTAFYLCASRPKPGFTYNSPLHFGNGTRLTVT.